Listed below are T cell receptor beta chains from one sample, sequenced in a study of vaccination and CD4 T cells after COVID-19. Antigens of these TCRs are unknown. Via MiXCR, TCRdb re-called the PCR reads, giving one row per CDR3 protein. Counted here are roughly 16,000 distinct CDR3 sequences, about 40% occurring once; the ten biggest clones make up around 3.4%. Sequencing was done on a sample of CD4+ T cells from blood, cultured in vitro. These receptors came from a human donor who had recovered from COVID-19. CDR3s include the opening cysteine and the closing phenylalanine or tryptophan. A D gene is named only where the DNA matches it firmly. Clone size is shown for a subset of rows, as once, few, many or a class of expanded clone.

j_call: TRBJ2-2
v_call: TRBV7-2
clone_size: few
d_call: NA
cdr3_aa: CASSLGPAGNTGELFF
cdr3_nt: TGTGCCAGCAGCTTAGGGCCAGCGGGTAACACCGGGGAGCTGTTTTTT

j_call: TRBJ1-2
v_call: TRBV28
clone_size: NA
d_call: NA
cdr3_aa: CASRRDVLAYGYTF
cdr3_nt: TGTGCCAGCAGGCGGGACGTCCTGGCCTATGGCTACACCTTC

j_call: TRBJ2-5
v_call: TRBV5-4
clone_size: NA
d_call: NA
cdr3_aa: CASSRGAQETQYF
cdr3_nt: TGTGCCAGCAGCAGGGGGGCCCAAGAGACCCAGTACTTC

j_call: TRBJ2-1
v_call: TRBV20-1
clone_size: NA
d_call: NA
cdr3_aa: CSATKDPPESSYNEQFF
cdr3_nt: TGCAGTGCTACGAAGGACCCGCCGGAGAGCTCCTACAATGAGCAGTTCTTC

j_call: TRBJ2-1
v_call: TRBV20-1
clone_size: NA
d_call: TRBD1
cdr3_aa: CSESADRSQFF
cdr3_nt: TGCAGTGAGAGTGCGGACAGGTCGCAGTTCTTC

j_call: TRBJ2-7
v_call: TRBV27
clone_size: NA
d_call: TRBD1
cdr3_aa: CASSYDARTGGMYEQYF
cdr3_nt: TGTGCCAGCAGTTACGATGCCCGGACAGGGGGAATGTACGAGCAGTACTTC

j_call: TRBJ2-1
v_call: TRBV20-1
clone_size: NA
d_call: NA
cdr3_aa: CSAPPVRGGNEQFF
cdr3_nt: TGCAGTGCTCCCCCAGTTAGGGGAGGCAATGAGCAGTTCTTC

j_call: TRBJ2-1
v_call: TRBV14
clone_size: NA
d_call: TRBD2
cdr3_aa: CASSQVSGGTEQFF
cdr3_nt: TGTGCCAGCAGCCAAGTTTCGGGGGGTACGGAGCAGTTCTTC

j_call: TRBJ2-5
v_call: TRBV6-1
clone_size: NA
d_call: TRBD1
cdr3_aa: CASRATGLETQYF
cdr3_nt: TGTGCCAGCAGGGCGACAGGGCTGGAGACCCAGTACTTC

j_call: TRBJ2-2
v_call: TRBV27
clone_size: NA
d_call: TRBD2
cdr3_aa: CASSAYIVAGVNTGELFF
cdr3_nt: TGTGCCAGCAGTGCTTACATCGTAGCGGGAGTAAACACCGGGGAGCTGTTTTTT

j_call: TRBJ2-2
v_call: TRBV29-1
clone_size: few
d_call: NA
cdr3_aa: CSVVRVGTGELFF
cdr3_nt: TGCAGTGTTGTGAGGGTAGGCACCGGGGAGCTGTTTTTT

j_call: TRBJ2-2
v_call: TRBV18
clone_size: NA
d_call: NA
cdr3_aa: CASSPANTGELFF
cdr3_nt: TGTGCCAGCTCACCCGCGAACACCGGGGAGCTGTTTTTT

j_call: TRBJ1-4
v_call: TRBV6-1
clone_size: NA
d_call: NA
cdr3_aa: CATSQGHEKLFF
cdr3_nt: TGTGCCACCTCCCAGGGTCATGAAAAACTGTTTTTT

j_call: TRBJ1-5
v_call: TRBV4-1
clone_size: NA
d_call: NA
cdr3_aa: CASSQGGGSQPQHF
cdr3_nt: TGCGCCAGCAGCCAAGGGGGCGGTTCTCAGCCCCAGCATTTT

j_call: TRBJ2-7
v_call: TRBV20-1
clone_size: NA
d_call: NA
cdr3_aa: CSAREGPNYEQYF
cdr3_nt: TGCAGTGCTAGAGAAGGTCCAAACTACGAGCAGTACTTC

j_call: TRBJ2-7
v_call: TRBV20-1
clone_size: once
d_call: NA
cdr3_aa: CSAISLEVEQYF
cdr3_nt: TGCAGTGCGATTTCTTTAGAAGTCGAGCAGTACTTC

j_call: TRBJ2-3
v_call: TRBV6-1
clone_size: NA
d_call: NA
cdr3_aa: CASSTGSTDTQYF
cdr3_nt: TGTGCCAGCAGTACGGGATCCACAGATACGCAGTATTTT

j_call: TRBJ1-2
v_call: TRBV20-1
clone_size: medium-sized
d_call: NA
cdr3_aa: CSARDPRGAGFNYGYTF
cdr3_nt: TGCAGTGCTAGAGATCCCCGGGGTGCAGGGTTCAACTATGGCTACACCTTC

j_call: TRBJ1-6
v_call: TRBV11-2
clone_size: few
d_call: TRBD1
cdr3_aa: CATTQGWNSPLHF
cdr3_nt: TGTGCCACCACACAGGGGTGGAATTCACCCCTCCACTTT

j_call: TRBJ2-1
v_call: TRBV7-2
clone_size: NA
d_call: TRBD1
cdr3_aa: CASSPPGQGQGKRKRANNEQFF
cdr3_nt: TGTGCCAGCAGCCCTCCGGGACAGGGACAAGGGAAACGGAAGCGGGCCAACAATGAGCAGTTCTTC

j_call: TRBJ2-2
v_call: TRBV2
clone_size: NA
d_call: NA
cdr3_aa: CASSVESSGELFF
cdr3_nt: TGTGCCAGCAGTGTAGAGTCGTCCGGGGAGCTGTTTTTT

j_call: TRBJ1-1
v_call: TRBV14
clone_size: few
d_call: NA
cdr3_aa: CASSPSTVNTEAFF
cdr3_nt: TGTGCCAGCAGCCCCTCCACAGTGAACACTGAAGCTTTCTTT

j_call: TRBJ2-2
v_call: TRBV7-3
clone_size: few
d_call: NA
cdr3_aa: CASSKLGRGTGELFF
cdr3_nt: TGTGCCAGCAGCAAACTTGGACGCGGTACCGGGGAGCTGTTTTTT

j_call: TRBJ1-5
v_call: TRBV3-1
clone_size: NA
d_call: NA
cdr3_aa: CASSQNSRVNQPQHF
cdr3_nt: TGTGCCAGCAGCCAAAACTCCAGGGTCAATCAGCCCCAGCATTTT

j_call: TRBJ2-1
v_call: TRBV20-1
clone_size: NA
d_call: TRBD2
cdr3_aa: CSAGTSGRVNEQFF
cdr3_nt: TGCAGTGCTGGGACTAGCGGGAGGGTCAATGAGCAGTTCTTC

j_call: TRBJ2-3
v_call: TRBV6-1
clone_size: few
d_call: NA
cdr3_aa: CASSEGTDTQYF
cdr3_nt: TGTGCCAGCAGTGAAGGAACAGATACGCAGTATTTT

j_call: TRBJ1-1
v_call: TRBV29-1
clone_size: NA
d_call: NA
cdr3_aa: CSVARALRTEAFF
cdr3_nt: TGCAGCGTGGCCCGGGCCCTTCGGACTGAAGCTTTCTTT

j_call: TRBJ1-1
v_call: TRBV28
clone_size: few
d_call: TRBD1
cdr3_aa: CASSSGTGYDTEAFF
cdr3_nt: TGTGCCAGCAGTTCTGGGACAGGGTATGACACTGAAGCTTTCTTT

j_call: TRBJ1-2
v_call: TRBV5-8
clone_size: few
d_call: NA
cdr3_aa: CASSLLGRDYVGYTF
cdr3_nt: TGTGCCAGCAGCTTGTTAGGCAGGGATTATGTGGGCTACACCTTC

j_call: TRBJ2-7
v_call: TRBV5-1
clone_size: NA
d_call: TRBD2
cdr3_aa: CASSFGTSEYEQYF
cdr3_nt: TGCGCCAGCAGCTTCGGGACTAGCGAGTACGAGCAGTACTTC

j_call: TRBJ1-5
v_call: TRBV2
clone_size: NA
d_call: TRBD1
cdr3_aa: CASNRGQDQPQHF
cdr3_nt: TGTGCCAGCAACAGGGGGCAAGATCAGCCCCAGCATTTT

j_call: TRBJ1-2
v_call: TRBV27
clone_size: few
d_call: TRBD1
cdr3_aa: CASRQGARDGYTF
cdr3_nt: TGTGCCAGTAGACAGGGGGCTAGGGATGGCTACACCTTC

j_call: TRBJ2-1
v_call: TRBV6-5
clone_size: NA
d_call: TRBD2
cdr3_aa: CASSSGTSGIGEQFF
cdr3_nt: TGTGCCAGCAGTTCCGGGACTAGCGGGATCGGTGAGCAGTTCTTC

j_call: TRBJ2-1
v_call: TRBV20-1
clone_size: few
d_call: TRBD2
cdr3_aa: CSAQSLADTYNEQFF
cdr3_nt: TGCAGTGCTCAATCACTAGCGGATACCTACAATGAGCAGTTCTTC

j_call: TRBJ1-5
v_call: TRBV27
clone_size: NA
d_call: NA
cdr3_aa: CASSSSRGNQPQHF
cdr3_nt: TGTGCCAGCAGTTCCAGCAGGGGTAATCAGCCCCAGCATTTT

j_call: TRBJ1-1
v_call: TRBV20-1
clone_size: NA
d_call: TRBD1
cdr3_aa: CSASQETGARAEAFF
cdr3_nt: TGCAGTGCTAGTCAAGAGACAGGGGCAAGGGCTGAAGCTTTCTTT

j_call: TRBJ1-2
v_call: TRBV20-1
clone_size: few
d_call: NA
cdr3_aa: CSARTETNYGYTF
cdr3_nt: TGCAGTGCTCGGACAGAGACTAACTATGGCTACACCTTC

j_call: TRBJ1-2
v_call: TRBV5-1
clone_size: few
d_call: NA
cdr3_aa: CASSPEGVANYGYTF
cdr3_nt: TGCGCCAGCAGCCCCGAGGGCGTAGCTAACTATGGCTACACCTTC

j_call: TRBJ1-1
v_call: TRBV20-1
clone_size: NA
d_call: NA
cdr3_aa: CSAGVEGLRNTEAFF
cdr3_nt: TGCAGTGCCGGCGTGGAGGGACTGAGAAACACTGAAGCTTTCTTT

j_call: TRBJ1-5
v_call: TRBV20-1
clone_size: NA
d_call: NA
cdr3_aa: CSVENSNQPQHF
cdr3_nt: TGCAGCGTAGAGAATAGCAATCAGCCCCAGCATTTT

j_call: TRBJ2-3
v_call: TRBV19
clone_size: NA
d_call: TRBD2
cdr3_aa: CASSTTSGITDTQYF
cdr3_nt: TGTGCCAGTAGTACGACTAGCGGGATTACAGATACGCAGTATTTT

j_call: TRBJ2-1
v_call: TRBV11-2
clone_size: NA
d_call: TRBD2
cdr3_aa: CASSLVTSFEQFF
cdr3_nt: TGTGCCAGCAGCTTGGTGACTAGCTTTGAGCAGTTCTTC

j_call: TRBJ1-5
v_call: TRBV12-3/TRBV12-4
clone_size: few
d_call: NA
cdr3_aa: CASRRGYQPQHF
cdr3_nt: TGTGCCAGCAGAAGGGGCTATCAGCCCCAGCATTTT

j_call: TRBJ1-1
v_call: TRBV5-4
clone_size: NA
d_call: NA
cdr3_aa: CASSRSSEWGTEAFF
cdr3_nt: TGTGCCAGCAGCCGATCCAGCGAGTGGGGCACTGAAGCTTTCTTT

j_call: TRBJ2-5
v_call: TRBV6-2/TRBV6-3
clone_size: NA
d_call: TRBD1
cdr3_aa: CASSYRTGENQETQYF
cdr3_nt: TGTGCCAGCAGTTACCGGACAGGGGAGAACCAAGAGACCCAGTACTTC

j_call: TRBJ2-1
v_call: TRBV19
clone_size: NA
d_call: NA
cdr3_aa: CASLQGTMDNEQFF
cdr3_nt: TGTGCCAGCCTTCAGGGGACTATGGACAATGAGCAGTTCTTC

j_call: TRBJ2-1
v_call: TRBV2
clone_size: NA
d_call: TRBD2
cdr3_aa: CASRLTSGDNEQFF
cdr3_nt: TGTGCCAGCAGACTCACTAGCGGTGACAATGAGCAGTTCTTC

j_call: TRBJ1-2
v_call: TRBV7-2
clone_size: few
d_call: NA
cdr3_aa: CASSLTRSAQVYGYTF
cdr3_nt: TGTGCCAGCAGCTTAACAAGATCCGCACAAGTCTATGGCTACACCTTC

j_call: TRBJ2-5
v_call: TRBV20-1
clone_size: NA
d_call: NA
cdr3_aa: CSAGPKVTQYF
cdr3_nt: TGCAGTGCTGGGCCGAAAGTGACCCAGTACTTC

j_call: TRBJ1-6
v_call: TRBV20-1
clone_size: NA
d_call: TRBD1
cdr3_aa: CSATLNAGGGSPLHF
cdr3_nt: TGCAGTGCTACCCTGAATGCAGGGGGCGGTTCACCCCTCCACTTT

j_call: TRBJ1-6
v_call: TRBV6-1
clone_size: NA
d_call: NA
cdr3_aa: CASQADSSPLHF
cdr3_nt: TGTGCCAGCCAGGCAGACTCTTCACCCCTCCACTTT